This TCR beta chain was sequenced in a study of siplizumab effects on memory and regulatory T cells. The CDR3 is 13 amino acids. V gave up 5 bases and J gave up 4 bases, with 11 bases separating them. The V gene's germline CDR1 is SGHAT and CDR2 FQNNGV. Data came from immunoSEQ multiplex PCR; TCRdb stores just in-frame clones and leaves some out. The sample contains about 100,000 clones, 92% of which appear only once. The source of this sequence is a human donor in good health. The genes are TRBV11-2 and TRBJ1-1, with unresolved D. The sequencing input was CD4+ T cells sorted from blood. CDR3 amino acids: CASSINSGTEAFF. In DNA, the CDR3 is TGTGCCAGCAGCATCAATAGCGGCACTGAAGCTTTCTTT.